One and the same sample provided the 23 T cell receptor beta chains below, sequenced in a study of beta chain features in type 1 diabetes. Study-wide results and limits: The study found moderately but significantly shorter TCRB CDR3s in all four CD4+ subsets of Type 1 diabetes patients.

Sequenced material consisted of expressed TCRB transcripts (all of the isolated RNA was reverse transcribed). The protocol was immunoSEQ multiplex PCR, while the TCRdb copy is restricted to in-frame clones and leaves out a portion. The table shows more than 200,000 clones, with approximately 16% occurring only once. No cognate antigen is known for these TCRs. The source material was naive CD4+ T cells from blood. Source of these receptors: a man aged 30 to 45 with type 1 diabetes.

The V gene is TRBV30, the J gene TRBJ1-2; unclear D gene. This CDR3 has 13 residues. Germline V gene lookup returns CDR1 GTSNPN and CDR2 SVGIG (reference sequence). The V and J ends lost 2 bases and 1 base respectively, with 8 bases between them. The CDR3 DNA reads TGTGCCTGGAGTATCCAGAGTAACTATGGCTACACCTTC. Its protein product is CAWSIQSNYGYTF.

The sample holds a few counts of this clone. The CDR3 DNA reads TGTGCCAATAAGGGGATCGCTGGAAACACCATATATTTT. It codes for CANKGIAGNTIYF. V is TRBV30 and J is TRBJ1-3; perhaps TRBD1 as D (5 bases). The germline gives CDR1 GTSNPN, CDR2 SVGIG (reference sequence). V was pared by 8 bases and J by 2 bases, with 13 bases between. The CDR3 covers 13 residues.

The chain uses TRBV10-3 and TRBJ2-5, with a possible D match to TRBD2 (7 bases). The CDR3 has 12 residues. From germline, CDR1 is ENHRY and CDR2 SYGVKD. The germline V and J ends were trimmed by 11 bases and 4 bases, with 14 bases remaining between them. CDR3 bases: TGTGCCTCCCGGGGGGCAGGAGAGACCCAGTACTTC. This gives the protein CASRGAGETQYF.

This clone has a handful of counts. The chain carries TRBV29-1 and TRBJ2-5, with 7 bases identical to TRBD1. The CDR3 is 13 amino acids. Germline V gives CDR1 SQVTM, CDR2 ANQGSEA. V dropped 7 bases and J dropped 5; count of bases not matched to a gene: 10. CDR3: CSAERTGPETQYF. CDR3 DNA: TGCAGCGCAGAGAGGACAGGCCCTGAGACCCAGTACTTC.

The chain has TRBV15 and TRBJ2-5; 7 bases align to TRBD2. Per the germline V gene, CDR1 is LNHNV and CDR2 is YYDKDF (reference sequence). CDR3 length equals 14 residues. Trimming cost V 5 bases and J 1 base; bases outside gene matches: 4. CDR3 coding DNA: TGTGCCACCAGCTTGGGCGGGGGCCAAGAGACCCAGTACTTC. Its protein product is CATSLGGGQETQYF.

The chain recombines TRBV4-1 with TRBJ2-4; D is unresolved. Germline CDR1 is MGHRA and CDR2 is YSYEKL. Trimming stripped 2 bases from V and 0 bases from J, with 8 bases between. CDR3 length equals 15 residues. CDR3 in amino acids: CASSQLALAKNIQYF. The CDR3 DNA reads TGCGCCAGCAGCCAATTAGCCCTAGCCAAAAACATTCAGTACTTC.

The table lists this clone with a few counts. The chain employs TRBV20-1 and TRBJ2-3, with D possibly matching TRBD2 (6 bases). V lost 6 bases to trimming and J lost 5 bases, with 9 bases between them. The germline V gene encodes CDR1 DFQATT and CDR2 SNEGSKA (reference sequence). The CDR3 has 11 amino acids. The CDR3 DNA is TGCAGTGCCGGACTACGAGATACGCAGTATTTT. It translates to CSAGLRDTQYF.

This clone turned up a few times. The gene calls are TRBV25-1 and TRBJ2-7; possibly TRBD1 for D (6 bases). V lost 7 bases, J lost 4 bases, and 14 bases lay in between. This CDR3 has 13 residues. The germline CDR1 and CDR2 sequences are MGHDK and SYGVNS. DNA for the CDR3: TGTGCCAGCAATGGGGGCGCTTGGTACGAGCAGTACTTC. The encoded protein is CASNGGAWYEQYF.

This clone was observed a few times. Germline and junction disagree at one end, which may indicate a read error. The chain joins TRBV29-1 to TRBJ2-7; D is uncertain. This CDR3 is built from 12 residues. Germline CDR1 and CDR2: SQVTM and ANQGSEA. Here the CDR3 reads CSLEIRVYEQYF. CDR3 sequence (DNA): TGCAGCCTTGAGATCCGGGTGTACGAGCAGTACTTC.

V and J are TRBV7-2 and TRBJ2-1; TRBD2 is a possible D gene (5 bases). Germline CDR1 is SGHTA and CDR2 is FQGNSA. The CDR3 covers 12 residues. Trimming removed 6 bases from V and 5 bases from J, with 8 bases in between. The CDR3 sequence: CASRDGNNEQFF. DNA for the CDR3: TGTGCCAGCAGAGACGGGAACAATGAGCAGTTCTTC.

This clone has a handful of counts. The V call is TRBV29-1, the J call TRBJ1-2; 10 bases are shared with TRBD1. CDR1 is SQVTM, CDR2 ANQGSEA, per germline. The CDR3 spans 12 residues. With V trimmed by 7 bases and J by 6 bases, 5 bases remained unmatched. The CDR3 region is CSALTGGNGYTF. The CDR3 DNA is TGCAGCGCTTTGACAGGGGGCAATGGCTACACCTTC.

The rearrangement uses TRBV7-9 and TRBJ2-1, with no clear D. Germline lookup yields CDR1 SEHNR and CDR2 FQNEAQ (reference sequence). V gave up 5 bases and J gave up 9 bases, with 8 bases separating them. The CDR3 is made up of 11 amino acids. The CDR3 region has the DNA TGTGCCAGCAGCCCCTTCACTGAGCAGTTCTTC. Translated, it gives CASSPFTEQFF.

This clone was picked up a small number of times. This chain joins TRBV29-1 and TRBJ1-2; no reliable D call. The V end was cut by 7 bases, the J end by 4 bases, with 10 bases between. CDR3 length: 11 residues. Germline values: CDR1 SQVTM, CDR2 ANQGSEA. DNA of the CDR3: TGCAGCGCTTATGAAGTCTATGGCTACACCTTC. This encodes CSAYEVYGYTF.

The genes are TRBV28 and TRBJ2-1, with a weak D call TRBD2 (5 bases). Trimming removed 5 bases at V and 6 bases at J, with 14 bases between. The CDR3 sequence is 14 residues long. Germline CDR1 reads MDHEN; CDR2 reads SYDVKM. Here the CDR3 DNA reads TGTGCCAGCAGTGGAGGATGGCCCGCCAATGAGCAGTTCTTC. This translates into CASSGGWPANEQFF.

This clone has more than one count but fewer than ten. V gene TRBV14 combines with J gene TRBJ1-3, with 8 bases that match TRBD1. Germline V lookup: CDR1 SGHDN, CDR2 FVKESK. Trimming cost V 4 bases and J 1 base; bases outside gene matches: 9. The CDR3 loop spans 17 amino acids. The DNA for the CDR3 is TGTGCCAGCAGCCTAACTCCAGGACAGGGATCTGGAAACACCATATATTTT. The encoded protein is CASSLTPGQGSGNTIYF.

This chain links TRBV20-1 with TRBJ2-5; D gene unclear. V gave up 2 bases and J gave up 5 bases, with 3 bases separating them. The CDR3 is 10 residues long. Per germline, CDR1 DFQATT and CDR2 SNEGSKA (reference sequence). CDR3 protein: CSARMETQYF. The DNA for the CDR3 is TGCAGTGCTAGAATGGAGACCCAGTACTTC.

In this sample, this clone turned up once. The chain recombines TRBV27 with TRBJ2-6; D possibly matches TRBD1 or TRBD2 (5 bases each). Germline V gene lookup returns CDR1 MNHEY and CDR2 SMNVEV (reference sequence). This CDR3 region has 18 residues. The V gene lost 4 bases and the J gene lost 2 bases, with 18 bases spanning the gap. CDR3 region: CASSSPGLIATGANVLTF. CDR3 coding DNA: TGTGCCAGCAGTTCACCGGGGCTCATAGCTACTGGGGCCAACGTCCTGACTTTC.

The rearrangement joins TRBV29-1 to TRBJ2-1, with D possibly being TRBD1 (6 bases). The CDR3 covers 13 residues. Germline lookup yields CDR1 SQVTM and CDR2 ANQGSEA. V was cut by 7 bases and J by 4 bases, with 14 bases left in between. The CDR3 protein is CSATRDIYNEQFF. CDR3 sequence (DNA): TGCAGCGCCACTCGGGACATATACAATGAGCAGTTCTTC.

The chain links TRBV2 to TRBJ2-3; TRBD2 matches 9 bases. The germline gives CDR1 SNHLY, CDR2 FYNNEI. The V segment lost 4 bases and the J segment 5 bases; nucleotides outside the gene matches: 4. This CDR3 has 14 residues. The CDR3 nucleotides are TGTGCCAGCAGTGCCGGGACTAGCCGAGATACGCAGTATTTT. Translated: CASSAGTSRDTQYF.

This clone was found a few times. In DNA form, the CDR3 reads TGTGCCAGCAGCTTAAATAGCGTGGCAGATACGCAGTATTTT. Its protein is CASSLNSVADTQYF. The V call is TRBV11-2, the J call TRBJ2-3; D may be TRBD2 (5 bases). This CDR3 has 14 residues. CDR1 is SGHAT and CDR2 is FQNNGV in the germline V gene. V was pared by 2 bases and J by 4 bases, with 10 bases between.

This clone was detected only a few times. The chain combines TRBV30 with TRBJ2-1; D remains ambiguous. The CDR3 loop spans 14 amino acids. V was clipped by 0 bases and J by 2 bases, with 8 bases between them. Germline CDR1 reads GTSNPN; CDR2 reads SVGIG (reference sequence). This CDR3 reads CAWSVSGAYNEQFF. CDR3 bases: TGTGCCTGGAGTGTAAGTGGGGCCTACAATGAGCAGTTCTTC.

J is TRBJ2-1 and V is TRBV14; D gene uncertain. The CDR3 is made up of 14 amino acids. V was clipped by 3 bases and J by 9 bases, with 15 bases between them. Germline CDR1 is SGHDN and CDR2 is FVKESK. The CDR3 nucleotides are TGTGCCAGCAGCCAGGGCTCAGTATTGGGTGAGCAGTTCTTC. Translation gives CASSQGSVLGEQFF.

The chain links TRBV30 to TRBJ1-1, with D unclear. The germline gives CDR1 GTSNPN, CDR2 SVGIG (reference sequence). The CDR3 has 14 residues. The V end was cut by 5 bases, the J end by 3 bases, with 16 bases between. The CDR3 loop is CAWFRVGFDTEAFF. CDR3 coding DNA: TGTGCCTGGTTTAGGGTAGGGTTTGACACTGAAGCTTTCTTT.